Following are 17 T cell receptor beta chains from one sample sequenced in a study of shared clonotypes between healthy human individuals. Some clones are missing from TCRdb's copy, which holds only in-frame ones; the method was immunoSEQ multiplex PCR. Among around 2,000,000 clones listed, about 93% were seen once. The naive CD8 population came from CD45RO-negative cells selected for CCR7, without terminally differentiated effector memory CD45RA+ cells. Sequenced: naive CD8+ T cells from PBMCs. The receptors derive from a man aged 18 to 30 in good health. Some clones in this sample may be carry-over from other donors' samples.

The V call is TRBV2, the J call TRBJ1-2; a possible D gene is TRBD1 (5 bases). Between the trimmed V and J ends, which lost 6 bases and 3 bases, there was a span of 20 bases. Germline lookup yields CDR1 SNHLY and CDR2 FYNNEI. CDR3 length equals 16 residues. The CDR3 DNA follows: TGTGCCAGCAGCCTCCCACCGGGCGACAGCGACTATGGCTACACCTTC. Its translation: CASSLPPGDSDYGYTF.

The rearrangement joins TRBV27 to TRBJ2-6; the D is unclear. CDR1 MNHEY and CDR2 SMNVEV come from the germline V gene (reference sequence). Trimming removed 0 bases at V and 1 base at J, with 10 bases between. This CDR3 has 17 amino acids. CDR3 protein: CASSLSTVRSGANVLTF. The CDR3 coding sequence is TGTGCCAGCAGTTTATCCACAGTTAGGTCTGGGGCCAACGTCCTGACTTTC.

In its sample, this clone was seen once. This chain links TRBV29-1 with TRBJ2-5, with D maybe TRBD2 (5 bases). V was trimmed by 4 bases and J by 7 bases, leaving 13 bases between them. Germline V gene lookup returns CDR1 SQVTM and CDR2 ANQGSEA. This CDR3 spans 12 amino acids. CDR3 DNA: TGCAGCGTTGGAGGGTTTGATCGGACCCAGTACTTC. Its protein product is CSVGGFDRTQYF.

The gene calls are TRBV5-8 and TRBJ1-1; the D gene is possibly TRBD1 (6 bases). Germline CDR1 SGHTS, CDR2 YDEGEE. This CDR3 has 15 residues. Trimming took 7 bases from V and 5 from J, leaving 21 bases between them. The CDR3: CASERAGGWRTEAFF. The DNA for the CDR3 is TGTGCCAGCGAGCGGGCCGGGGGCTGGAGAACTGAAGCTTTCTTT. The full variable domain, with the rest looked up from reference TRBV5-8 and TRBJ1-1, is EAGVTQSPTHLIKTRGQQATLRCSPISGHTSVYWYQQALGLGLQFLLWYDEGEERNRGNFPPRFSGRQFPNYSSELNVNALELEDSALYLCASERAGGWRTEAFFGQGTRLTVV.

The chain has TRBV28 and TRBJ2-3, with 15 bases fitting TRBD2. The V gene end was trimmed by 6 bases and the J gene end by 7 bases; junction bases not matched to a gene: 8. CDR1 is MDHEN, CDR2 SYDVKM, per germline. CDR3 length: 16 amino acids. Here the CDR3 DNA reads TGTGCCAGCAGCTACCCCGGGACTAGCGGGAGGAATACGCAGTATTTT. Translation gives CASSYPGTSGRNTQYF.

The rearrangement links TRBV7-9 to TRBJ2-2; D might be TRBD2 (7 bases). The CDR3 covers 13 residues. V was trimmed by 5 bases and J by 9 bases, leaving 13 bases between them. The V gene's germline CDR1 is SEHNR and CDR2 FQNEAQ (reference sequence). The CDR3 DNA reads as TGTGCCAGCAGCCAAACGGGGGGCCGGGAGCTGTTTTTT. As protein: CASSQTGGRELFF. The variable domain in full, completed from reference TRBV7-9 and TRBJ2-2, reads DTGVSQNPRHKITKRGQNVTFRCDPISEHNRLYWYRQTLGQGPEFLTYFQNEAQLEKSRLLSDRFSAERPKGSFSTLEIQRTEQGDSAMYLCASSQTGGRELFFGEGSRLTVL.

The V call is TRBV5-1, the J call TRBJ2-3; D gene unclear. The CDR3 sequence is 15 residues long. V shed 2 bases and J shed 1 base, with 11 bases lying between them. CDR1 is SGHRS and CDR2 is YFSETQ in the germline V gene. CDR3 DNA sequence: TGCGCCAGCAGCTTAAGAGGACGGCGCACAGATACGCAGTATTTT. This translates into CASSLRGRRTDTQYF.

The CDR3, as DNA: TGTGCCAGCAGCCCTAGTAGCGGGAGGACTTGGAATGAGCAGTTCTTC. It encodes CASSPSSGRTWNEQFF. The chain couples TRBV7-2 to TRBJ2-1; 10 bases map to TRBD2. The length of the CDR3 is 16 residues. V shed 5 bases, J shed 7 bases, and the junction held 11 bases outside the gene matches. Per germline, CDR1 SGHTA and CDR2 FQGNSA.

The chain employs TRBV7-8 and TRBJ1-1; D is unclear. The germline V gene has CDR1 SGHVS and CDR2 FQNEAQ. The CDR3 runs to 13 residues. Trimming removed 0 bases from V and 5 bases from J, with 7 bases in between. CDR3 bases: TGTGCCAGCAGCTTAGCGGTGGCAACTGAAGCTTTCTTT. Its protein is CASSLAVATEAFF.

This clone was detected only a few times. V is TRBV5-4 and J is TRBJ1-2, with 11 bases identical to TRBD1. In germline, CDR1 is SGHNT, CDR2 YYREEE (reference sequence). The CDR3 runs to 15 residues. V lost 2 bases, J lost 8 bases, and 8 bases stayed unmatched. CDR3 sequence: CASSLRTGGTDGYTF. CDR3 bases: TGTGCCAGCAGCTTAAGGACAGGGGGCACAGACGGCTACACCTTC.

This chain joins TRBV4-3 and TRBJ2-2, with TRBD1 matching over 7 bases. V lost 3 bases and J lost 0; bases outside the gene matches: 13. The CDR3 spans 19 residues. Looked up from germline, CDR1 is LGHNA and CDR2 is YSLEER. CDR3 amino acids: CASSQDRYRGYTNTGELFF. The CDR3 coding sequence is TGCGCCAGCAGCCAGGACAGATACAGGGGATACACGAACACCGGGGAGCTGTTTTTT.

The count of this clone is one. The chain joins TRBV10-1 to TRBJ2-4, with 7 bases fitting TRBD2. The CDR3 is 15 amino acids. V was clipped by 0 bases and J by 8 bases; unmatched bases: 7. The germline gives CDR1 WNHNN, CDR2 SYGVQD (reference sequence). DNA of the CDR3: TGCGCCAGCAGTGAGTCGGGGCGGGAGTCCTACATTCAGTACTTC. It codes for CASSESGRESYIQYF.

The chain recombines TRBV10-3 with TRBJ2-5, with 8 bases lining up with TRBD2. V lost 10 bases and J lost 5; bases outside the gene matches: 12. This CDR3 is built from 14 residues. Germline CDR1 is ENHRY and CDR2 is SYGVKD. This CDR3 reads CATKEAGVSETQYF. CDR3 sequence (DNA): TGTGCCACAAAAGAAGCGGGAGTAAGTGAGACCCAGTACTTC.

The chain uses TRBV27 and TRBJ2-1; TRBD2 is a possible D gene (6 bases). V was trimmed by 4 bases and J by 8 bases, leaving 15 bases between them. CDR1 and CDR2 (germline): MNHEY, SMNVEV (reference sequence). CDR3 length equals 14 residues. The CDR3 coding sequence is TGTGCCAGCAGTTCTTACGGGAGATCTGATGAGCAGTTCTTC. Its translation: CASSSYGRSDEQFF.

The V call is TRBV28, the J call TRBJ2-7, with D maybe TRBD2 (6 bases). The CDR3 is 14 residues long. Germline loops: CDR1 MDHEN, CDR2 SYDVKM. V lost 5 bases and J lost 5, with 16 bases in between. This chain's CDR3 is CASSPERRDHEQYF. In nucleotides, the CDR3 is TGTGCCAGCAGTCCCGAGCGGCGGGACCACGAGCAGTACTTC.

The chain carries TRBV7-3 and TRBJ2-5; D may be TRBD1 (7 bases). V lost 5 bases, J lost 4 bases, and 17 bases lay in between. The CDR3 sequence is 15 residues long. Germline V lookup: CDR1 SGHTA, CDR2 FQGTGA. CDR3: CASSPIQGRRETQYF. CDR3 nucleotide sequence: TGTGCCAGCAGCCCAATACAGGGGAGGCGAGAGACCCAGTACTTC.

The V gene is TRBV19, the J gene TRBJ1-2, with no clear D. There are 15 residues in the CDR3. Germline CDR1 is LNHDA and CDR2 is SQIVND (reference sequence). Trimming left V 5 bases short and J 7 bases short, with 20 bases between. The CDR3 bases are TGTGCCAGTAGTCCTTCTCAAGTTCCGTGGAGTGGCTACACCTTC. Translating it yields CASSPSQVPWSGYTF.